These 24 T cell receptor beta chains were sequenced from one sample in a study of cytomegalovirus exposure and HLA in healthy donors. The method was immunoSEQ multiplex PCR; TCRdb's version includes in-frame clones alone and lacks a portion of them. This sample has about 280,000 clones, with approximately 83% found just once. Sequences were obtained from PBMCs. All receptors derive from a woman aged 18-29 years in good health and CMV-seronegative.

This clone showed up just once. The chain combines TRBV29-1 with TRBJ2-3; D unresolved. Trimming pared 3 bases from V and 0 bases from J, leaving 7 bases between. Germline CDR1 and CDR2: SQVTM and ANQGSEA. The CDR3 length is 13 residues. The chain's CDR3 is CSVEGRSTDTQYF. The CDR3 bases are TGCAGCGTTGAGGGCAGGAGCACAGATACGCAGTATTTT.

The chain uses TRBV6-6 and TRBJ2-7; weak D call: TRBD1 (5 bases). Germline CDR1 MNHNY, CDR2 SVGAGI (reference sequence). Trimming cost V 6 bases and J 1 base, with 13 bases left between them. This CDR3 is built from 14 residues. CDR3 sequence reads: CASRRLDKSYEQYF. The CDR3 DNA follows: TGTGCCAGCAGGCGTCTGGACAAATCCTACGAGCAGTACTTC.

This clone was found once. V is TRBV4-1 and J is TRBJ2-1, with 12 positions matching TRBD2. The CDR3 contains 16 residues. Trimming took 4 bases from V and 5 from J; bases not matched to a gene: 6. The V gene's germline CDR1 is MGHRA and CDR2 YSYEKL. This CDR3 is CASSRERTSGNNEQFF. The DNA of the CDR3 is TGCGCCAGCAGCCGAGAGCGGACTAGCGGGAACAATGAGCAGTTCTTC.

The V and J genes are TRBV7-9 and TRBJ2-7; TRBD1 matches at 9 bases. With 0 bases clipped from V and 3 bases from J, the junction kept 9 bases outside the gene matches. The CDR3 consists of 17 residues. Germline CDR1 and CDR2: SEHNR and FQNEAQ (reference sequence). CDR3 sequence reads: CASSLAATGGLHYEQYF. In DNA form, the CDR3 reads TGTGCCAGCAGCTTAGCCGCGACAGGGGGATTACACTACGAGCAGTACTTC.

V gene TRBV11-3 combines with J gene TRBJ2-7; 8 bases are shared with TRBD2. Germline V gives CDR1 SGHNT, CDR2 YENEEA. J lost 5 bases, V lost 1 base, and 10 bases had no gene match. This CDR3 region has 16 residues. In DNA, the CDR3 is TGTGCCAGCAGCTTAGGGGCCGGGGGGGATCGAGACGAGCAGTACTTC. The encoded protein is CASSLGAGGDRDEQYF.

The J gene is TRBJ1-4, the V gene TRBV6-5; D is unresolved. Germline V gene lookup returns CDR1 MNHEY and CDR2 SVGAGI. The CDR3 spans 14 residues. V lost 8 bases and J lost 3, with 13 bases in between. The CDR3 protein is CASCGGMANEKLFF. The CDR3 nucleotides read TGTGCCAGCTGCGGCGGGATGGCTAATGAAAAACTGTTTTTT.

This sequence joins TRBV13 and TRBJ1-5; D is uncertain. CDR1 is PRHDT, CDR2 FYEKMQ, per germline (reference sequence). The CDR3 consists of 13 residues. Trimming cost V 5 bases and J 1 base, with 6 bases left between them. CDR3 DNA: TGTGCCAGCAGCCCCCAAAGCAATCAGCCCCAGCATTTT. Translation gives CASSPQSNQPQHF.

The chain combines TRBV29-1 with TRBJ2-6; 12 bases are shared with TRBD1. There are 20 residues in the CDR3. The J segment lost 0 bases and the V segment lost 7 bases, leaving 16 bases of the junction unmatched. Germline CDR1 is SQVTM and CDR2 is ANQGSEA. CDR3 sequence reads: CSAQLTRDRGRRSGANVLTF. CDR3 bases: TGCAGCGCTCAATTAACCCGGGACAGGGGGCGCCGCTCTGGGGCCAACGTCCTGACTTTC.

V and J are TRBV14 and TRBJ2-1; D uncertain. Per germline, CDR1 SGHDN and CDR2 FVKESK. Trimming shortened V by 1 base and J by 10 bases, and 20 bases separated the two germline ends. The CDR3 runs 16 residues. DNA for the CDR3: TGTGCCAGCAGCCAAGTCGGAGCTGCGATGATCGGGGAGCAGTTCTTC. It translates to CASSQVGAAMIGEQFF.

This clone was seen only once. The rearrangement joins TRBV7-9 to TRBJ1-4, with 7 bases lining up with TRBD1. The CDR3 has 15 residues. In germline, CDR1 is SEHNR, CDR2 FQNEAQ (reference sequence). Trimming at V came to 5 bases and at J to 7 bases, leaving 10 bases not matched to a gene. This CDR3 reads CASSRGQGVGEKLFF. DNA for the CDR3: TGTGCCAGCAGCCGCGGGCAGGGGGTTGGTGAAAAACTGTTTTTT.

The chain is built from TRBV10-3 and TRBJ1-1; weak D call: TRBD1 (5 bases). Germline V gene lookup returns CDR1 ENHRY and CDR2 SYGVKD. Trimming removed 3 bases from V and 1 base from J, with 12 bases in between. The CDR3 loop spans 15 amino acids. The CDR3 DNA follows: TGTGCCATCAGTGATGTTTTAGGGGAGAACACTGAAGCTTTCTTT. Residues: CAISDVLGENTEAFF.

This CDR3 is CASSPDRSVAFF. The CDR3 coding sequence is TGCGCCAGCAGTCCCGACCGGAGTGTGGCTTTCTTT. The chain carries TRBV4-1 and TRBJ1-1; D unresolved. The CDR3 covers 12 residues. Germline assignment: CDR1 MGHRA and CDR2 YSYEKL. V was shortened by 6 bases and J by 11 bases, with 16 bases between the two germline ends.

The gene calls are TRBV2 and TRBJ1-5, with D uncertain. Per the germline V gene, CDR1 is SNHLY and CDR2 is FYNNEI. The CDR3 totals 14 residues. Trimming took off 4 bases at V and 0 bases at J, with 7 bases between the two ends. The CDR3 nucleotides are TGTGCCAGCAGTGCGGTCAATAGCAATCAGCCCCAGCATTTT. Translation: CASSAVNSNQPQHF.

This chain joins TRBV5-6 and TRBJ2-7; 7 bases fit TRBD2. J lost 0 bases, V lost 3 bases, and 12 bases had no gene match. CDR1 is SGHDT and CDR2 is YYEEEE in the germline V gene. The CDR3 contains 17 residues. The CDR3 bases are TGTGCCAGCAGCTCACTTGGGCGCGGGAGCTACTCCTACGAGCAGTACTTC. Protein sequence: CASSSLGRGSYSYEQYF.

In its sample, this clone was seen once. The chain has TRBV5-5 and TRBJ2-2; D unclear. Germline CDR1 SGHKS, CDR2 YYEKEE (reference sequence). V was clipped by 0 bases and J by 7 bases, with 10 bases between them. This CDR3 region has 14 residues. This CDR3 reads CASSLAQSVGELFF. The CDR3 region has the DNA TGTGCCAGCAGCTTGGCCCAGTCTGTCGGGGAGCTGTTTTTT.

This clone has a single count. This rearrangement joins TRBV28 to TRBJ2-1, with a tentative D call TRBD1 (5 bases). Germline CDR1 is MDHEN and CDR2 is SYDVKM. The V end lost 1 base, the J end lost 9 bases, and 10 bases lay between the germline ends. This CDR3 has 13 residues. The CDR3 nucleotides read TGTGCCAGCAGTTTATCGAAGGGGCTTGAGCAGTTCTTC. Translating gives CASSLSKGLEQFF.

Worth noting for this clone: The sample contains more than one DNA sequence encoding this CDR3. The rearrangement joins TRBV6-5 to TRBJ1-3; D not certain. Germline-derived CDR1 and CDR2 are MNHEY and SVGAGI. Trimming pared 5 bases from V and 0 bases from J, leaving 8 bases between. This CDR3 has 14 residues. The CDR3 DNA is TGTGCCAGCAGTAGCGATAGCTCTGGAAACACCATATATTTT. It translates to CASSSDSSGNTIYF.

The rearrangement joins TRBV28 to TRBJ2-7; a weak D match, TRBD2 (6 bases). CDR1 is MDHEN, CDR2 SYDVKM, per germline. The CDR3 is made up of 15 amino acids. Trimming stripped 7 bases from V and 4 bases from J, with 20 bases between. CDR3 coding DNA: TGTGCCAGCAATACCCCGGGCGGGGCAAATTACGAGCAGTACTTC. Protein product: CASNTPGGANYEQYF.

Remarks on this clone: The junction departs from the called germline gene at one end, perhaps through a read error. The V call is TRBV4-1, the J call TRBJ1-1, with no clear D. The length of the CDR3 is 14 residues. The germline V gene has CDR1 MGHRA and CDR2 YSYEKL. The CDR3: CASSQRPLERTVGF. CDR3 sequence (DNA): TGCGCCAGCAGCCAGCGCCCCCTGGAGCGGACGGTGGGATTT.

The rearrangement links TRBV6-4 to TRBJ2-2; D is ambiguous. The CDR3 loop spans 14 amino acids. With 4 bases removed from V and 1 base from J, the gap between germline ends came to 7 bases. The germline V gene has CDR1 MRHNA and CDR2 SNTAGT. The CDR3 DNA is TGTGCCAGCAGTGCCTCTAGGAACACCGGGGAGCTGTTTTTT. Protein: CASSASRNTGELFF.

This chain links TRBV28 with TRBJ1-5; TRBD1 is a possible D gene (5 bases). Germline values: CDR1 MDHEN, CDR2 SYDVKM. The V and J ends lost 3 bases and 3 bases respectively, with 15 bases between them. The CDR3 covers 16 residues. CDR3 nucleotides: TGTGCCAGCAGTTTGCCCTGGAAGGGGTACAATCAGCCCCAGCATTTT. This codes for CASSLPWKGYNQPQHF.

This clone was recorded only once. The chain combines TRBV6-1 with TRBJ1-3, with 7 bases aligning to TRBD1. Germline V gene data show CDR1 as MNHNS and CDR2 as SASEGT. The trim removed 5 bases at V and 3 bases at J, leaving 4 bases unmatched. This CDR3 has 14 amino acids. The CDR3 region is CASSPTGYGNTIYF. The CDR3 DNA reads TGTGCCAGCAGTCCGACAGGGTATGGAAACACCATATATTTT.

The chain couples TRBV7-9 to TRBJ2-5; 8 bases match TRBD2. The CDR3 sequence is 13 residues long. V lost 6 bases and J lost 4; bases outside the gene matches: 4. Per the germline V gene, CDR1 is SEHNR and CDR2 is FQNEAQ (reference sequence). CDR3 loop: CASRSAGVETQYF. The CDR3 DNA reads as TGTGCCAGCAGGTCAGCGGGAGTAGAGACCCAGTACTTC.

This CDR3 reads CASSHGTGTSGANVLTF. The DNA of the CDR3 is TGCGCCAGCAGCCACGGGACAGGGACATCTGGGGCCAACGTCCTGACTTTC. The chain uses TRBV5-1 and TRBJ2-6; 9 bases are shared with TRBD1. The CDR3 sequence is 17 residues long. V lost 4 bases, J lost 1 base, and 6 bases stayed unmatched. Germline CDR1 reads SGHRS; CDR2 reads YFSETQ.